The 18 T cell receptor beta chains listed next were all sequenced from one sample in a study of T cell clonotyping in hematopoietic cell transplantation. Libraries were prepared by immunoSEQ multiplex PCR; TCRdb keeps only in-frame clonotypes and omits some of them. The sample contains tens of thousands of clones, 65% to 90% of which appear only once. The time point: recipient sample about 28 days before transplant, after cytoreduction. The starting material was peripheral blood mononuclear cells, obtained before stem cell transplant. The source is a man in his 60s with biphenotypic leukemia. Some clones in this sample may be carry-over from other donors' samples.

This clone has a single count. The chain is built from TRBV11-2 and TRBJ2-7; 9 positions match TRBD1. Per the germline V gene, CDR1 is SGHAT and CDR2 is FQNNGV. V shed 1 base, J shed 5 bases, and the junction held 3 bases outside the gene matches. The CDR3 is 14 amino acids. The chain's CDR3 is CASSLGGQGHEQYF. The CDR3 DNA reads as TGTGCCAGCAGCTTAGGGGGACAGGGCCACGAGCAGTACTTC.

The chain recombines TRBV2 with TRBJ2-7; D uncertain. This CDR3 contains 12 residues. The V end was cut by 8 bases, the J end by 7 bases, with 15 bases between. CDR1 is SNHLY and CDR2 is FYNNEI in the germline V gene. The CDR3 loop reads CASVGPLGEQYF. The CDR3 DNA follows: TGTGCCAGCGTCGGACCCCTGGGGGAGCAGTACTTC.

The V gene is TRBV30, the J gene TRBJ1-1; 10 positions agree with TRBD1. CDR1 and CDR2 (germline): GTSNPN, SVGIG (reference sequence). There are 15 residues in the CDR3. For the CDR3, the DNA is TGTGCTGGCGGGACAGGGGATTTCATGAACACTGAAGCTTTCTTT. This codes for CAGGTGDFMNTEAFF.

V gene TRBV7-2 combines with J gene TRBJ2-7, with no clear D. Deletions cut 1 base from V and 6 bases from J, with 13 bases between. In germline, CDR1 is SGHTA, CDR2 FQGNSA. The CDR3 is 14 amino acids. The CDR3 protein is CASSLVGASGEQYF. CDR3 DNA sequence: TGTGCCAGCAGCTTAGTCGGAGCCTCCGGCGAGCAGTACTTC. The complete variable domain, with remaining parts taken from reference TRBV7-2 and TRBJ2-7, reads GAGVSQSPSNKVTEKGKDVELRCDPISGHTALYWYRQSLGQGLEFLIYFQGNSAPDKSGLPSDRFSAERTGGSVSTLTIQRTQQEDSAVYLCASSLVGASGEQYFGPGTRLTVT.

This chain joins TRBV7-2 and TRBJ2-7, with TRBD1 as a possible D gene (5 bases). The CDR3 has 13 amino acids. Germline assignment: CDR1 SGHTA and CDR2 FQGNSA. V lost 5 bases and J 7 bases, leaving 15 bases between the germline ends. In DNA, the CDR3 is TGTGCCAGCAGCGGCTCCTGGGGCAGGGAGCAGTACTTC. It is translated as CASSGSWGREQYF.

The table lists this clone with a count of one. The genes are TRBV4-1 and TRBJ2-7; 8 bases align to TRBD2. V shed 4 bases and J 0 bases; nucleotides not matched to a gene: 5. This CDR3 is 15 amino acids long. Germline CDR1 and CDR2: MGHRA and YSYEKL. The CDR3, as DNA: TGCGCCAGCAGCCGGTCCGGGACTAGCTCCTACGAGCAGTACTTC. It translates to CASSRSGTSSYEQYF.

J is TRBJ2-2 and V is TRBV6-1; the D gene is possibly TRBD2 (5 bases). Germline loops: CDR1 MNHNS, CDR2 SASEGT. Trimming shortened V by 5 bases and J by 7 bases, and 11 bases separated the two germline ends. CDR3 size: 13 residues. DNA for the CDR3: TGTGCCAGCAGTCTTTCTAGCAACGGGGAGCTGTTTTTT. Amino acid sequence: CASSLSSNGELFF.

The chain is built from TRBV11-2 and TRBJ2-6; TRBD1 matches 8 bases. In germline, CDR1 is SGHAT, CDR2 FQNNGV. This CDR3 is 15 amino acids long. Losses at the gene ends were 5 bases for V and 4 bases for J; bases not matched to a gene: 4. The chain's CDR3 is CASSRQGSGANVLTF. The CDR3 nucleotides are TGTGCCAGCAGCCGACAGGGGTCCGGGGCCAACGTCCTGACTTTC.

V is TRBV14 and J is TRBJ2-2; no definite D call. Trimming took 2 bases from V and 5 from J, leaving 12 bases between them. CDR3 length: 15 residues. Germline V lookup: CDR1 SGHDN, CDR2 FVKESK. The CDR3 DNA follows: TGTGCCAGCAGCCAATTTCCAGTTAGTACCGGGGAGCTGTTTTTT. It encodes CASSQFPVSTGELFF.

J is TRBJ1-2 and V is TRBV10-3; perhaps TRBD1 as D (5 bases). V lost 10 bases to trimming and J lost 3 bases, with 15 bases between them. CDR1 ENHRY and CDR2 SYGVKD come from the germline V gene. The CDR3 extends over 13 amino acids. CDR3 sequence reads: CATLTAPYYGYTF. CDR3 bases: TGTGCCACGTTGACAGCGCCATACTATGGCTACACCTTC.

The chain combines TRBV9 with TRBJ2-5; 8 bases agree with TRBD1. J lost 1 base, V lost 2 bases, and 4 bases had no gene match. The CDR3 spans 15 residues. The germline V gene has CDR1 SGDLS and CDR2 YYNGEE. Here the CDR3 reads CASSVTGAGQETQYF. The CDR3 coding sequence is TGTGCCAGCAGCGTGACAGGGGCAGGCCAAGAGACCCAGTACTTC. The full variable domain, its missing parts supplied by reference TRBV9 and TRBJ2-5, is DSGVTQTPKHLITATGQRVTLRCSPRSGDLSVYWYQQSLDQGLQFLIQYYNGEERAKGNILERFSAQQFPDLHSELNLSSLELGDSALYFCASSVTGAGQETQYFGPGTRLLVL.

This clone was counted only a few times. The chain links TRBV6-6 to TRBJ2-6; D ambiguous. The germline V and J ends were trimmed by 6 bases and 4 bases, with 16 bases remaining between them. Germline values: CDR1 MNHNY, CDR2 SVGAGI (reference sequence). The CDR3 length is 16 residues. CDR3 in DNA: TGTGCCAGCAGCCCCACCCGACCAGAGGGGGCCAACGTCCTGACTTTC. Translating it yields CASSPTRPEGANVLTF.

As DNA, the CDR3 is TGTGCCTGGAAACGGGAATATGACACCGGGGAGCTGTTTTTT. Protein sequence: CAWKREYDTGELFF. The chain couples TRBV30 to TRBJ2-2, with D perhaps matching TRBD2 (5 bases). This CDR3 region has 14 residues. Germline CDR1 GTSNPN, CDR2 SVGIG (reference sequence). V lost 4 bases and J lost 3, with 12 bases in between.

This chain joins TRBV4-1 and TRBJ2-3; D might be TRBD1 (5 bases). Germline lookup yields CDR1 MGHRA and CDR2 YSYEKL. V lost 4 bases and J 1 base, leaving 18 bases between the germline ends. This CDR3 spans 17 amino acids. CDR3 amino acids: CASSPPTGRTGTDTQYF. The CDR3 DNA follows: TGCGCCAGCAGCCCACCAACAGGTAGAACGGGCACAGATACGCAGTATTTT.

The V call is TRBV5-4, the J call TRBJ1-1; TRBD1 is a possible D gene (6 bases). This CDR3 is built from 14 residues. Germline lookup yields CDR1 SGHNT and CDR2 YYREEE (reference sequence). Trimming shortened V by 5 bases and J by 0 bases, and 11 bases separated the two germline ends. Here the CDR3 reads CASSPGTLNTEAFF. As DNA, the CDR3 is TGTGCCAGCAGTCCCGGGACACTGAACACTGAAGCTTTCTTT. Looking up the rest from reference TRBV5-4 and TRBJ1-1 gives the full variable domain: ETGVTQSPTHLIKTRGQQVTLRCSSQSGHNTVSWYQQALGQGPQFIFQYYREEENGRGNFPPRFSGLQFPNYSSELNVNALELDDSALYLCASSPGTLNTEAFFGQGTRLTVV.

The chain recombines TRBV2 with TRBJ2-7; possible D gene TRBD2, 6 bases. V was clipped by 8 bases and J by 7 bases, with 15 bases between them. Looked up from germline, CDR1 is SNHLY and CDR2 is FYNNEI. This CDR3 is 12 amino acids long. CDR3 DNA sequence: TGTGCCAGCGTCACGGGAGCAGGGGAGCAGTACTTC. This codes for CASVTGAGEQYF.

V gene TRBV7-2 combines with J gene TRBJ1-5, with 8 bases lining up with TRBD1. This CDR3 is 14 amino acids long. V shed 4 bases, J shed 6 bases, and the junction held 5 bases outside the gene matches. In germline, CDR1 is SGHTA, CDR2 FQGNSA. This chain's CDR3 is CASSSTGGTQPQHF. The DNA for the CDR3 is TGTGCCAGCAGCTCCACAGGGGGGACTCAGCCCCAGCATTTT.

This sequence joins TRBV30 and TRBJ2-7; possible D gene TRBD2, 6 bases. The CDR3 extends over 12 amino acids. CDR1 and CDR2 from the germline V gene are GTSNPN and SVGIG (reference sequence). The ends were cut back, 2 bases at V and 5 bases at J, with 10 bases in the middle. The CDR3 coding sequence is TGTGCCTGGAGTCCTTCGGGGGACGAGCAGTACTTC. Residues: CAWSPSGDEQYF.